The next 14 T cell receptor beta chains were all read from a single sample in a study of blood T cell repertoires in COVID-19. TCRdb keeps only in-frame clones here, not all; method: immunoSEQ multiplex PCR. Among about 76,000 clones listed, more than 75% were seen once. Material for sequencing was peripheral blood. These receptors were taken from a human donor in a cohort sampled during active COVID-19.

This clone was picked up a small number of times. The CDR3 region has the DNA TGTGCCAGCCGAGACAGGCTTAACGTCCTGACTTTC. Translating it yields CASRDRLNVLTF. V usage is TRBV3-1 (or the pseudogene TRBV3-2) and J usage is TRBJ2-6, with D possibly TRBD1 on 6 matching bases. CDR3 length equals 12 residues. Per germline, CDR1 LGHDT and CDR2 YNNKEL (reference sequence). V lost 8 bases to trimming and J lost 10 bases, with 12 bases between them.

V usage is TRBV7-9 and J usage is TRBJ2-2, with 7 bases matching TRBD1. This CDR3 spans 15 amino acids. Trimming at V came to 2 bases and at J to 3 bases, leaving 3 bases not matched to a gene. Germline CDR1 and CDR2: SEHNR and FQNEAQ (reference sequence). The chain's CDR3 is CASSLHDRDTGELFF. In DNA form, the CDR3 reads TGTGCCAGCAGCTTACATGACAGGGACACCGGGGAGCTGTTTTTT.

The J gene is TRBJ2-3, the V gene TRBV12-3 or TRBV12-4, with 9 bases that match TRBD1. The CDR3 covers 12 residues. With V trimmed by 6 bases and J by 5 bases, 0 bases remained unmatched. Written as DNA, the CDR3 is TGTGCCAGCAGGACAGGGGGAGATACGCAGTATTTT. Amino acids: CASRTGGDTQYF.

The V and J genes are TRBV4-2 and TRBJ1-2; 10 bases align to TRBD1. The CDR3 spans 15 residues. Germline V gene sequence: CDR1 LGHNA, CDR2 YNFKEQ. Unmatched junction bases numbered 9, after V lost 3 bases and J lost 8 bases. CDR3 bases: TGTGCCAGCAGCCAGTCGACAGGGGGCAGTTGGGGCTACACCTTC. Residues: CASSQSTGGSWGYTF.

V usage is TRBV12-3 or TRBV12-4 and J usage is TRBJ2-3; D is unclear. Trimming took 8 bases from V and 4 from J, leaving 13 bases between them. The CDR3 runs 13 residues. CDR3 in DNA: TGTGCCAGCGCGCGCAGCGAGGCAGATACGCAGTATTTT. Amino acids: CASARSEADTQYF.

CDR3 amino acids: CASSTPLSYEQYF. In DNA form, the CDR3 reads TGTGCCAGTAGTACCCCCCTATCCTACGAGCAGTACTTC. The V call is TRBV19, the J call TRBJ2-7; no clear D gene. CDR1 and CDR2 from the germline V gene are LNHDA and SQIVND (reference sequence). This CDR3 spans 13 amino acids. V was trimmed by 4 bases and J by 1 base, leaving 8 bases between them.

The DNA of the CDR3 is TGCAGCGTCCTGGGGGGGGCTAGCACAGATACGCAGTATTTT. Protein: CSVLGGASTDTQYF. The V gene is TRBV29-1, the J gene TRBJ2-3; a weak D match, TRBD2 (7 bases). Trimming shortened V by 6 bases and J by 0 bases, and 13 bases separated the two germline ends. This CDR3 has 14 residues. Germline CDR1 reads SQVTM; CDR2 reads ANQGSEA.

This clone was picked up one time. The J gene is TRBJ1-5, the V gene TRBV4-3, with D unclear. Germline V CDR1 and CDR2: LGHNA, YSLEER. V lost 0 bases and J lost 5, with 23 bases in between. The CDR3 length is 19 residues. The CDR3: CASSQDLPTSGLRDQPQHF. CDR3 sequence (DNA): TGCGCCAGCAGCCAAGATCTTCCGACAAGCGGTCTTAGGGATCAGCCCCAGCATTTT.

V usage is TRBV5-1 and J usage is TRBJ1-1; 8 positions agree with TRBD1. Germline CDR1 SGHRS, CDR2 YFSETQ. There are 15 residues in the CDR3. J lost 1 base, V lost 4 bases, and 6 bases had no gene match. The CDR3 here is CASSPRTGKNTEAFF. DNA for the CDR3: TGCGCCAGCAGCCCCCGGACAGGGAAGAACACTGAAGCTTTCTTT.

The V and J genes are TRBV7-2 and TRBJ1-4; D is unclear. CDR1 and CDR2 from the germline V gene are SGHTA and FQGNSA. This CDR3 contains 14 residues. V was shortened by 7 bases and J by 5 bases, with 14 bases between the two germline ends. The CDR3 reads CASTVGRENEKLFF. The DNA of the CDR3 is TGTGCCAGCACCGTGGGGAGGGAAAATGAAAAACTGTTTTTT.

The V gene is TRBV18, the J gene TRBJ1-4, with D uncertain. V dropped 6 bases and J dropped 10 bases, with 21 bases sitting between them. CDR3 length: 15 residues. CDR1 is KGHSH and CDR2 is LQKENI in the germline V gene. CDR3 amino acids: CASSLRDTSPRKLFF. CDR3 coding DNA: TGTGCCAGCTCCTTACGGGATACTTCGCCGCGAAAACTGTTTTTT.

The J gene is TRBJ2-3, the V gene TRBV6-1, with 13 bases matching TRBD2. Germline V gene sequence: CDR1 MNHNS, CDR2 SASEGT. The CDR3 is 18 amino acids. J gave up 0 bases and V 4 bases, and 7 bases lay outside the gene matches. The CDR3 loop reads CASSGTSGSLTSTDTQYF. For the CDR3, the DNA is TGTGCCAGCAGTGGGACTAGCGGGAGCCTTACTAGCACAGATACGCAGTATTTT.

This clone was observed a handful of times. The chain has TRBV2 and TRBJ1-6; 7 positions match TRBD1. The germline CDR1 and CDR2 sequences are SNHLY and FYNNEI. V trimming: 5 bases; J trimming: 9 bases; junction bases outside the gene matches: 7. The CDR3 runs to 14 residues. In DNA form, the CDR3 reads TGTGCCAGCAGTCCAACAGGGGAGCCTTCACCCCTCCACTTT. This gives the protein CASSPTGEPSPLHF.

This chain links TRBV4-1 with TRBJ2-7; 13 bases match TRBD2. Losses at the gene ends were 2 bases for V and 6 bases for J; bases not matched to a gene: 1. The CDR3 runs 14 residues. From germline, CDR1 is MGHRA and CDR2 YSYEKL. The DNA for the CDR3 is TGCGCCAGCAGCCAAACTAGCGGGAGGGGCGAGCAGTACTTC. Its translation: CASSQTSGRGEQYF.